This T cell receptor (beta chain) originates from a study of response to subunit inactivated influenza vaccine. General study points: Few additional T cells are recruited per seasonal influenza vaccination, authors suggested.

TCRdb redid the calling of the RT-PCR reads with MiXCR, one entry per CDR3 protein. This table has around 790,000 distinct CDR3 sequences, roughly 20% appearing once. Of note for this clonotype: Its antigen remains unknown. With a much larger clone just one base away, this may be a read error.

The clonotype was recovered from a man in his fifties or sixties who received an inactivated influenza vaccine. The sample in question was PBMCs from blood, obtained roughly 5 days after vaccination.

In DNA form, the CDR3 reads TGTGCCACCAGCAGAGCTCGGGAGACCCAGTACTTC. This encodes CATSRARETQYF. The chain has TRBV15 and TRBJ2-5; D remains ambiguous. The CDR3 spans 12 residues. CDR1 is LNHNV, CDR2 YYDKDF, per germline (reference sequence). V shed 1 base and J shed 5 bases, with 5 bases lying between them.